The 7 T cell receptor beta chains below come from one sample, sequenced in a study of metastatic and nonmetastatic thyroid tumors. No treatment of any kind had been given to any patient before thyroid surgery. TCRdb used MiXCR to call clones anew from the PCR reads. The sample includes some 29,000 clones, about 3.9% of them seen just once. The specimen sequenced was blood. These receptors came from a male donor with papillary thyroid cancer or a benign thyroid nodule (not recorded which). Some clones in this sample may be carry-over from other donors' samples.

Within the sample, this clone is medium-sized. The V call is TRBV6-2 or TRBV6-3, the J call TRBJ2-3; D unresolved. This CDR3 is built from 13 residues. The V end was cut by 6 bases, the J end by 2 bases, with 9 bases between. The germline V gene encodes CDR1 MNHEY and CDR2 SVGEGT. CDR3: CASSLGPTDTQYF. The DNA for the CDR3 is TGTGCCAGCAGCCTTGGACCCACAGATACGCAGTATTTT.

This clone has just a few counts. The sample has other DNA sequences that encode this CDR3 too. The V and J genes are TRBV5-8 and TRBJ1-2; a weak D match, TRBD1 (6 bases). V lost 4 bases, J lost 5 bases, and 18 bases lay in between. CDR3 length: 15 residues. Germline V gives CDR1 SGHTS, CDR2 YDEGEE. The DNA for the CDR3 is TGTGCCAGCAGCCCTAGGACGGGGGGCTGGTATGGCTACACCTTC. Its translation: CASSPRTGGWYGYTF. Full variable domain (missing parts from reference TRBV5-8 and TRBJ1-2): EAGVTQSPTHLIKTRGQQATLRCSPISGHTSVYWYQQALGLGLQFLLWYDEGEERNRGNFPPRFSGRQFPNYSSELNVNALELEDSALYLCASSPRTGGWYGYTFGSGTRLTVV.

This clone was observed a few times. The V call is TRBV12-3 or TRBV12-4, the J call TRBJ2-7; a possible D gene is TRBD2 (5 bases). The CDR3 extends over 16 amino acids. V was pared by 4 bases and J by 0 bases, with 16 bases between. DNA of the CDR3: TGTGCCAGCAGTTCTCCGTGGAGGCAGGACTCCTACGAGCAGTACTTC. Protein: CASSSPWRQDSYEQYF.

This clone was detected only a few times. The rearrangement uses TRBV6-1 and TRBJ2-1; 7 bases map to TRBD2. Germline V lookup: CDR1 MNHNS, CDR2 SASEGT. The V and J ends lost 8 bases and 2 bases, in that order; junction bases with no gene match: 12. The CDR3 consists of 16 residues. The CDR3 reads CASGGVRTATYNEQFF. The CDR3 nucleotides read TGTGCCAGCGGGGGGGTACGAACGGCTACCTACAATGAGCAGTTCTTC.

This clone was seen a few times. Possible read error: a much larger clone is one base away. The chain carries TRBV6-1 and TRBJ2-6; D possibly corresponds to TRBD2 (7 bases). Germline CDR1 and CDR2: MNHNS and SASEGT. The CDR3 is made up of 16 amino acids. CDR3: CTSSEEGGAGANVLTF. The CDR3, as DNA: TGTACCAGCAGTGAAGAGGGGGGGGCTGGGGCCAACGTCCTGACTTTC.

This clone has just a few counts. A much larger clonotype is one base distant, so this may be a read error. This rearrangement joins TRBV15 to TRBJ1-4; 8 bases agree with TRBD1. The CDR3 totals 15 residues. Germline V gene sequence: CDR1 LNHNV, CDR2 YYDKDF (reference sequence). The CDR3 DNA sequence: TGTGCCAACAGCAGGGACGGGACAGGTGGTGAAAAACTGTTTTTT. Translated, it gives CANSRDGTGGEKLFF.

This clone was counted at least ten times. The chain employs TRBV7-9 and TRBJ1-2, with D unclear. The CDR3 is made up of 17 amino acids. Germline values: CDR1 SEHNR, CDR2 FQNEAQ (reference sequence). The V end lost 4 bases, the J end lost 1 base, and 19 bases lay between the germline ends. CDR3 DNA sequence: TGTGCCAGCAGCTCCCCCAAAACAGCAAAAGTTAACTATGGCTACACCTTC. Its translation: CASSSPKTAKVNYGYTF.